Each of the 6 T cell receptor beta chains below was sequenced from the same sample in a study of T cells in Graves' hyperthyroidism and ophthalmopathy. Using RNA transcripts as the source, TCR beta CDR3 regions were amplified. Initially, a first-round RT-PCR of the TCR CDR3 employed the HTBI primer set. Each CDR3 protein is one row after TCRdb ran MiXCR on the multiplex PCR reads. The sample lists some 350,000 distinct CDR3 sequences, about 15% occurring once. The specimen sequenced was blood. Source of these receptors: a woman aged 55-69 years with Graves' ophthalmopathy.

A few counts support this clonotype. The V and J genes are TRBV20-1 and TRBJ2-4; D is uncertain. Trimming cost V 0 bases and J 1 base, with 4 bases left between them. This CDR3 region has 13 residues. Germline lookup yields CDR1 DFQATT and CDR2 SNEGSKA (reference sequence). The CDR3 DNA reads as TGCAGTGCTAGAGAACGGGCCAAAAACATTCAGTACTTC. This codes for CSARERAKNIQYF.

The table lists this clonotype with many counts. The V call is TRBV28, the J call TRBJ2-7; D might be TRBD1 or TRBD2, each matching 5 bases. Looked up from germline, CDR1 is MDHEN and CDR2 is SYDVKM. This CDR3 contains 15 residues. Trimming pared 3 bases from V and 3 bases from J, leaving 15 bases between. CDR3 amino acids: CASSLRGPLGYEQYF. The CDR3 DNA follows: TGTGCCAGCAGTTTGAGGGGACCCCTTGGCTACGAGCAGTACTTC.

This clonotype was detected many times. This chain joins TRBV5-1 and TRBJ2-4, with 14 bases aligning to TRBD2. Germline lookup yields CDR1 SGHRS and CDR2 YFSETQ. V shed 3 bases and J 8 bases; nucleotides not matched to a gene: 10. This CDR3 is 17 amino acids long. The CDR3: CASSSGTSGSVWDIQYF. DNA for the CDR3: TGCGCCAGCAGCTCCGGGACTAGCGGGAGCGTTTGGGACATTCAGTACTTC.

In this sample, this clonotype turned up many times. The V gene is TRBV3-1, the J gene TRBJ2-1; weak D call: TRBD2 (6 bases). Germline values: CDR1 LGHDT, CDR2 YNNKEL (reference sequence). CDR3 length: 15 amino acids. The V end lost 4 bases, the J end lost 3 bases, and 13 bases lay between the germline ends. CDR3 coding DNA: TGTGCCAGCAGCCTAGGTAGCGGTAACTACAATGAGCAGTTCTTC. This sequence encodes CASSLGSGNYNEQFF.

This clonotype was seen many times. The chain is built from TRBV15 and TRBJ1-5, with 7 bases fitting TRBD1. The germline V gene encodes CDR1 LNHNV and CDR2 YYDKDF (reference sequence). Trimming cost V 0 bases and J 4 bases; bases outside gene matches: 6. This CDR3 spans 16 amino acids. The CDR3 DNA sequence: TGTGCCACCAGCAGAGACTTACAGGGGCAGAATCAGCCCCAGCATTTT. The encoded protein is CATSRDLQGQNQPQHF.

This clonotype occurred many times. DNA for the CDR3: TGTGCCACCAGCAGAGGGGACAGCTATGGCTACACCTTC. This sequence encodes CATSRGDSYGYTF. J is TRBJ1-2 and V is TRBV15; TRBD1 aligns across 7 bases. Germline CDR1 LNHNV, CDR2 YYDKDF (reference sequence). Unmatched junction bases numbered 0, after V lost 1 base and J lost 4 bases. The CDR3 runs 13 residues.